This TCR beta chain was observed in a study of cytomegalovirus exposure and HLA in healthy donors. Primers included in the PCR were 60 Vbeta and 13 Jbeta primers. TCRdb keeps only in-frame clones here, not all; method: immunoSEQ multiplex PCR. Of roughly 99,000 clones listed, approximately 81% are singletons. This CDR3 has 15 amino acids. The J segment lost 6 bases and the V segment lost 3 bases, leaving 7 bases of the junction unmatched. Germline CDR1 SGHTA, CDR2 FQGNSA. Notes on the study in general: Because they were indistinguishable, some V segments, including TRBV6-2 and TRBV6-3, were excluded.

This clone was found a few times. Its target is not known. This chain links TRBV7-2 with TRBJ2-7, with 11 positions matching TRBD1. Sequenced input: PBMCs. This clonotype originated in a male donor in good health and CMV-seropositive. CDR3 loop: CASSFSGQGASEQYF. The CDR3 bases are TGTGCCAGCAGCTTCTCAGGACAGGGGGCGTCCGAGCAGTACTTC.